What follows are 5 T cell receptor beta chains derived from one specimen sequenced in a study of long-term antiretroviral therapy in people with HIV. Assay version v3.0 of immunoSEQ was used, and it was run at survey level. TCRdb's copy holds only in-frame clones and misses some; the assay was immunoSEQ multiplex PCR. Of tens of thousands of clones detected, about 83% appear once; the ten largest clones hold more than 7%. Sample: unsorted PBMCs, taken 4.7 to 5 years after starting antiretroviral therapy. These receptors came from a man aged 40-49 years with HIV.

This clone was seen more than once but under ten times. The V and J genes are TRBV6-5 and TRBJ2-3; D not resolved. The CDR3 has 13 amino acids. Germline lookup yields CDR1 MNHEY and CDR2 SVGAGI. With 5 bases removed from V and 6 bases from J, the gap between germline ends came to 12 bases. This CDR3 is CASSTLLMDTQYF. In nucleotides, the CDR3 is TGTGCCAGCAGTACCCTACTTATGGATACGCAGTATTTT.

The J gene is TRBJ2-7, the V gene TRBV5-8, with 9 nucleotides matching TRBD1. CDR1 and CDR2 (germline): SGHTS, YDEGEE. J was trimmed by 3 bases and V by 3 bases; bases with no gene match: 10. This CDR3 has 16 amino acids. In DNA form, the CDR3 reads TGTGCCAGCAGCTATGTTGGTGGGACAGGGAGCTACGAGCAGTACTTC. Translating gives CASSYVGGTGSYEQYF.

V usage is TRBV7-8 and J usage is TRBJ2-7; D remains ambiguous. The germline V and J ends were trimmed by 6 bases and 5 bases, with 20 bases remaining between them. This CDR3 comprises 15 residues. CDR1 and CDR2 from the germline V gene are SGHVS and FQNEAQ. This chain's CDR3 is CASRRTSLVGDEQYF. CDR3 nucleotide sequence: TGTGCCAGCAGGCGGACGTCATTGGTGGGTGACGAGCAGTACTTC. Drawing the rest from reference TRBV7-8 and TRBJ2-7, the complete variable domain is GAGVSQSPRYKVAKRGQDVALRCDPISGHVSLFWYQQALGQGPEFLTYFQNEAQLDKSGLPSDRFFAERPEGSVSTLKIQRTQQEDSAVYLCASRRTSLVGDEQYFGPGTRLTVT.

This clone was observed once. The chain employs TRBV27 and TRBJ2-3; the D gene is possibly TRBD2 (5 bases). CDR1 is MNHEY, CDR2 SMNVEV, per germline (reference sequence). The CDR3 runs to 17 residues. The V end was cut by 6 bases, the J end by 3 bases, with 22 bases between. The DNA for the CDR3 is TGTGCCAGCAGCGTCAATGCCTTTGACTACTTAACAGATACGCAGTATTTT. Translating it yields CASSVNAFDYLTDTQYF.

This sequence joins TRBV28 and TRBJ2-7, with 8 bases fitting TRBD1. Germline loops: CDR1 MDHEN, CDR2 SYDVKM. The length of the CDR3 is 15 residues. The V gene end was trimmed by 6 bases and the J gene end by 0 bases; junction bases not matched to a gene: 7. In DNA, the CDR3 is TGTGCCAGCAGAACCACCACAGGGGGCTCCTACGAGCAGTACTTC. Its translation is CASRTTTGGSYEQYF.